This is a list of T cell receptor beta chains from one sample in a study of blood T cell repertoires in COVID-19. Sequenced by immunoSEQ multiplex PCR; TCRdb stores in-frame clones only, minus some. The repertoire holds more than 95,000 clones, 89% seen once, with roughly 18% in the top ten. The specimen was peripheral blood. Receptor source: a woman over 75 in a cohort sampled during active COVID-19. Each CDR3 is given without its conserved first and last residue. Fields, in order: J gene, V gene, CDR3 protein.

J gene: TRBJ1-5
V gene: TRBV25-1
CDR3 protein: ASSDSGFGQPQH

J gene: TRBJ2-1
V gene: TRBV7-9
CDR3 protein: ASSPGQGGNNEQF

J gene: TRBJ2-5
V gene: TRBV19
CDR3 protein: ASSMGRAQTQY

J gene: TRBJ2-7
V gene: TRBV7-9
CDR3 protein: ASSTGTDYEQY

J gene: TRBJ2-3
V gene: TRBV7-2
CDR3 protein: ASSPPDWADTQY

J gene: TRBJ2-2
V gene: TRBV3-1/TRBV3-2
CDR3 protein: ASSPSTGNTGELF

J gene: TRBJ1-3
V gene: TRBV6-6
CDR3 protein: ASRTGHSGNTIY

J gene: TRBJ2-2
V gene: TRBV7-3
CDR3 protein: ASSLLEGVGELF

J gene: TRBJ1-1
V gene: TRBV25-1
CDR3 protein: ASSVPGGETEAF

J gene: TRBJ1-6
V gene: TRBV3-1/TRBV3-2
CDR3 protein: ASSQGRSFSPLH

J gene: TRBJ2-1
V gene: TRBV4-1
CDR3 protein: ASSQVPDSYNEQF

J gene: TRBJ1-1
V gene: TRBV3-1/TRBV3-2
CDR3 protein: ASSPAGPTEAF